This T cell receptor beta chain derives from a study of cytomegalovirus exposure and HLA in healthy donors. Broader study findings: The investigators catalogued 160 or so TCR beta chains as cytomegalovirus-associated.

Researchers ran the PCR with 60 Vbeta and 13 Jbeta primers. Repertoires were generated with immunoSEQ multiplex PCR, while TCRdb's copy carries only in-frame clones and drops some. The sample consists of about 200,000 clones, more than 60% of them appearing once. As regards this clone: Its antigen is not identified.

There are 16 residues in the CDR3. Trimming removed 5 bases from V and 2 bases from J; junction bases left unmatched: 10. Per the germline V gene, CDR1 is MGHRA and CDR2 is YSYEKL. The TCR comes from a girl aged 2 to 10 in good health and CMV-seronegative. Material: PBMCs. The chain joins TRBV4-1 to TRBJ2-7; TRBD2 aligns across 9 bases. The CDR3 here is CASSVTGSGGTYEQYF. DNA for the CDR3: TGCGCCAGCAGCGTAACTGGGAGCGGGGGGACCTACGAGCAGTACTTC.